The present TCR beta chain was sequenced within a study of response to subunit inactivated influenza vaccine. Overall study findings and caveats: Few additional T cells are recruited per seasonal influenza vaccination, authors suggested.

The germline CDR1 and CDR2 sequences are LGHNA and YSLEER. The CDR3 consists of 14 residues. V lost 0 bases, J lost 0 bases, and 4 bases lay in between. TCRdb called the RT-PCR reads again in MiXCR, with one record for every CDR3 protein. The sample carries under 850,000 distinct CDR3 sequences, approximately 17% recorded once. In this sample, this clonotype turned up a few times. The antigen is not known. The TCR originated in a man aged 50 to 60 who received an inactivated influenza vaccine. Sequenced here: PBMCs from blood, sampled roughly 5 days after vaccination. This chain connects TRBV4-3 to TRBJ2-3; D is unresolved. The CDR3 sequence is CASSQDISTDTQYF. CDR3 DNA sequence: TGCGCCAGCAGCCAAGATATTAGCACAGATACGCAGTATTTT.